A selection of T cell receptor beta chains follows, all from one sample in a study of T cells after yellow fever vaccination. TCRdb redid the calling of the 5' RACE reads with MiXCR, one entry per CDR3 protein. The sample has a few hundred thousand distinct CDR3 sequences; approximately 3.2% are singletons. Sequences were derived from CD4+ T cells sorted from PBMCs, sampled 10 days after the yellow fever booster vaccination. These TCRs come from a man between 18 and 29 years old who received the YFV17D yellow fever vaccine. The CDR3 runs from the conserved cysteine through the conserved F or W. Fields, in order: J gene, CDR3 length, clone size, D gene, V gene, CDR3 protein, CDR3 DNA. A D gene is named only where the DNA matches it firmly. Clone sizes are given selectively: once, few, many, or a class where the clone is expanded.

J gene: TRBJ2-5; CDR3 length: 13; clone size: many; D gene: NA; V gene: TRBV20-1; CDR3 protein: CSASSGGTETQYF; CDR3 DNA: TGCAGTGCTAGTTCAGGGGGGACAGAGACCCAGTACTTC
J gene: TRBJ2-3; CDR3 length: 15; clone size: NA; D gene: NA; V gene: TRBV18; CDR3 protein: CASSPPSAGTDTQYF; CDR3 DNA: TGTGCCAGCTCACCACCTTCGGCCGGCACAGATACGCAGTATTTT
J gene: TRBJ2-3; CDR3 length: 15; clone size: many; D gene: NA; V gene: TRBV6-6; CDR3 protein: CASSYGRESTDTQYF; CDR3 DNA: TGTGCCAGCAGTTACGGGCGGGAAAGCACAGATACGCAGTATTTT
J gene: TRBJ2-3; CDR3 length: 15; clone size: many; D gene: NA; V gene: TRBV5-1; CDR3 protein: CASSSGGRAVDTQYF; CDR3 DNA: TGCGCCAGCAGCTCCGGGGGCCGAGCTGTCGATACGCAGTATTTT
J gene: TRBJ2-7; CDR3 length: 14; clone size: many; D gene: TRBD1; V gene: TRBV20-1; CDR3 protein: CSARSGQAGYEQYF; CDR3 DNA: TGCAGTGCTAGATCGGGACAGGCGGGCTACGAGCAGTACTTC
J gene: TRBJ2-4; CDR3 length: 15; clone size: many; D gene: NA; V gene: TRBV18; CDR3 protein: CASSPPTGGRDIQYF; CDR3 DNA: TGTGCCAGCTCACCACCGACGGGGGGCAGAGACATTCAGTACTTC
J gene: TRBJ2-2; CDR3 length: 16; clone size: many; D gene: TRBD1; V gene: TRBV5-5; CDR3 protein: CASSLRQGAITGELFF; CDR3 DNA: TGTGCCAGCAGCTTGCGGCAGGGGGCCATCACCGGGGAGCTGTTTTTT
J gene: TRBJ2-6; CDR3 length: 13; clone size: few; D gene: NA; V gene: TRBV15; CDR3 protein: CATRFGGANVLTF; CDR3 DNA: TGTGCCACCAGGTTCGGAGGGGCCAACGTCCTGACTTTC
J gene: TRBJ1-4; CDR3 length: 15; clone size: many; D gene: TRBD1; V gene: TRBV14; CDR3 protein: CASSFDRGRREKLFF; CDR3 DNA: TGTGCCAGCAGTTTTGACAGGGGGCGACGAGAAAAACTGTTTTTT
J gene: TRBJ2-6; CDR3 length: 14; clone size: few; D gene: NA; V gene: TRBV9; CDR3 protein: CASSMKSGANVLTF; CDR3 DNA: TGTGCCAGCAGCATGAAATCTGGGGCCAACGTCCTGACTTTC
J gene: TRBJ2-5; CDR3 length: 13; clone size: many; D gene: TRBD1; V gene: TRBV7-2; CDR3 protein: CASRKGQAETQYF; CDR3 DNA: TGTGCCAGCAGGAAAGGACAGGCAGAGACCCAGTACTTC
J gene: TRBJ2-1; CDR3 length: 15; clone size: many; D gene: TRBD2; V gene: TRBV11-2; CDR3 protein: CASSRVAGKNNEQFF; CDR3 DNA: TGTGCCAGCAGCCGAGTAGCGGGGAAGAACAATGAGCAGTTCTTC
J gene: TRBJ2-7; CDR3 length: 13; clone size: NA; D gene: NA; V gene: TRBV28; CDR3 protein: CASRDPNTNEQYF; CDR3 DNA: TGTGCCAGCCGGGACCCTAATACCAACGAGCAGTACTTC
J gene: TRBJ1-1; CDR3 length: 15; clone size: many; D gene: NA; V gene: TRBV6-6; CDR3 protein: CASSYSEGLNTEAFF; CDR3 DNA: TGTGCCAGCAGTTACTCGGAGGGGCTAAACACTGAAGCTTTCTTT
J gene: TRBJ2-1; CDR3 length: 16; clone size: many; D gene: TRBD1; V gene: TRBV7-3; CDR3 protein: CASSRNPGQGYNEQFF; CDR3 DNA: TGTGCCAGCAGCCGGAACCCGGGACAGGGATACAATGAGCAGTTCTTC
J gene: TRBJ2-5; CDR3 length: 14; clone size: many; D gene: NA; V gene: TRBV7-9; CDR3 protein: CASSPQGTGETQYF; CDR3 DNA: TGTGCCAGCAGCCCACAGGGAACGGGAGAGACCCAGTACTTC
J gene: TRBJ2-2; CDR3 length: 13; clone size: many; D gene: NA; V gene: TRBV2; CDR3 protein: CASSEGHTGELFF; CDR3 DNA: TGTGCCAGCAGTGAAGGACACACCGGGGAGCTGTTTTTT
J gene: TRBJ2-5; CDR3 length: 11; clone size: many; D gene: NA; V gene: TRBV7-2; CDR3 protein: CASLRGETQYF; CDR3 DNA: TGTGCCAGCCTGAGGGGGGAGACCCAGTACTTC
J gene: TRBJ1-2; CDR3 length: 15; clone size: many; D gene: TRBD1; V gene: TRBV9; CDR3 protein: CASSVEGGGIVGYTF; CDR3 DNA: TGTGCCAGCAGCGTAGAAGGAGGGGGCATCGTCGGCTACACCTTC
J gene: TRBJ2-4; CDR3 length: 13; clone size: many; D gene: TRBD1; V gene: TRBV12-3/TRBV12-4; CDR3 protein: CASSLRGQRIQYF; CDR3 DNA: TGTGCCAGCAGTTTAAGGGGGCAACGCATTCAGTACTTC
J gene: TRBJ2-2; CDR3 length: 15; clone size: NA; D gene: TRBD2; V gene: TRBV5-1; CDR3 protein: CASTPRTSEAGELFF; CDR3 DNA: TGCGCCAGCACCCCTCGGACTAGCGAGGCCGGGGAGCTGTTTTTT
J gene: TRBJ2-3; CDR3 length: 12; clone size: many; D gene: NA; V gene: TRBV29-1; CDR3 protein: CSVESQTDTQYF; CDR3 DNA: TGCAGCGTTGAGTCCCAGACAGATACGCAGTATTTT
J gene: TRBJ1-2; CDR3 length: 12; clone size: NA; D gene: NA; V gene: TRBV29-1; CDR3 protein: CSPLWRFGGYTF; CDR3 DNA: TGCAGCCCTCTGTGGAGGTTTGGGGGCTACACCTTC
J gene: TRBJ2-1; CDR3 length: 13; clone size: many; D gene: NA; V gene: TRBV19; CDR3 protein: CASSIVSGDAKNF; CDR3 DNA: TGTGCCAGTAGTATAGTTTCTGGGGACGCGAAAAACTTC
J gene: TRBJ1-2; CDR3 length: 12; clone size: NA; D gene: NA; V gene: TRBV24-1; CDR3 protein: CATSANRDGYTF; CDR3 DNA: TGTGCCACCAGTGCTAACAGGGATGGCTACACCTTC
J gene: TRBJ2-4; CDR3 length: 16; clone size: NA; D gene: NA; V gene: TRBV20-1; CDR3 protein: CSARDFLGVAKNIQYF; CDR3 DNA: TGCAGTGCTAGAGATTTTCTAGGCGTCGCCAAAAACATTCAGTACTTC
J gene: TRBJ2-2; CDR3 length: 15; clone size: NA; D gene: TRBD1; V gene: TRBV28; CDR3 protein: CASSRRDRNTGELFF; CDR3 DNA: TGTGCCAGCAGTAGACGGGACAGAAACACCGGGGAGCTGTTTTTT
J gene: TRBJ2-7; CDR3 length: 14; clone size: many; D gene: TRBD2; V gene: TRBV12-3/TRBV12-4; CDR3 protein: CASSNPGGSYEQYF; CDR3 DNA: TGTGCCAGCAGTAATCCGGGGGGCTCCTACGAGCAGTACTTC
J gene: TRBJ2-3; CDR3 length: 14; clone size: many; D gene: NA; V gene: TRBV7-2; CDR3 protein: CASSLRGSTDTQYF; CDR3 DNA: TGCGCCAGCAGCCTCCGGGGGAGCACAGATACGCAGTATTTT
J gene: TRBJ1-5; CDR3 length: 13; clone size: many; D gene: NA; V gene: TRBV10-3; CDR3 protein: CAISGDSNQPQHF; CDR3 DNA: TGTGCCATCAGTGGAGACAGCAATCAGCCCCAGCATTTT
J gene: TRBJ2-1; CDR3 length: 14; clone size: many; D gene: NA; V gene: TRBV20-1; CDR3 protein: CSARGTDSYNEQFF; CDR3 DNA: TGCAGTGCTAGAGGAACAGACTCCTACAATGAGCAGTTCTTC
J gene: TRBJ1-3; CDR3 length: 14; clone size: few; D gene: NA; V gene: TRBV6-5; CDR3 protein: CASSRPGPGNTIYF; CDR3 DNA: TGTGCCAGCAGTCGACCGGGCCCCGGAAACACCATATATTTT
J gene: TRBJ2-1; CDR3 length: 13; clone size: many; D gene: NA; V gene: TRBV5-5; CDR3 protein: CASSLAPNNEQFF; CDR3 DNA: TGTGCCAGCAGCTTGGCACCCAACAATGAGCAGTTCTTC
J gene: TRBJ1-1; CDR3 length: 13; clone size: many; D gene: NA; V gene: TRBV30; CDR3 protein: CAWSVRVRAEAFF; CDR3 DNA: TGTGCCTGGAGTGTAAGAGTGAGAGCTGAAGCTTTCTTT
J gene: TRBJ1-4; CDR3 length: 15; clone size: NA; D gene: NA; V gene: TRBV6-1; CDR3 protein: CASRDIGEGTEKLFF; CDR3 DNA: TGTGCCAGCAGGGACATAGGGGAGGGTACCGAAAAACTGTTTTTT
J gene: TRBJ2-5; CDR3 length: 15; clone size: many; D gene: NA; V gene: TRBV7-9; CDR3 protein: CASSHPRGSGETQYF; CDR3 DNA: TGTGCCAGCAGCCATCCCAGGGGTTCGGGAGAGACCCAGTACTTC
J gene: TRBJ2-2; CDR3 length: 15; clone size: many; D gene: NA; V gene: TRBV5-1; CDR3 protein: CASSLGAANTGELFF; CDR3 DNA: TGCGCCAGCAGCTTGGGGGCGGCGAACACCGGGGAGCTGTTTTTT
J gene: TRBJ1-1; CDR3 length: 15; clone size: NA; D gene: TRBD1; V gene: TRBV5-4; CDR3 protein: CASSTRQGSRSEAFF; CDR3 DNA: TGTGCCAGCAGCACCCGACAGGGGTCCCGTTCTGAAGCTTTCTTT
J gene: TRBJ1-1; CDR3 length: 13; clone size: NA; D gene: TRBD1; V gene: TRBV6-2/TRBV6-3; CDR3 protein: CASSRQGVTEAFF; CDR3 DNA: TGTGCCAGCAGCCGCCAGGGGGTCACTGAAGCTTTCTTT
J gene: TRBJ1-2; CDR3 length: 15; clone size: many; D gene: NA; V gene: TRBV6-2/TRBV6-3; CDR3 protein: CASSYRDRLLYGYTF; CDR3 DNA: TGTGCCAGCAGTTACCGGGACCGCTTACTTTATGGCTACACCTTC
J gene: TRBJ1-3; CDR3 length: 15; clone size: many; D gene: TRBD1; V gene: TRBV7-6; CDR3 protein: CASSPGQESPYTIYF; CDR3 DNA: TGTGCCAGCAGCCCTGGACAGGAGAGCCCTTACACCATATATTTT
J gene: TRBJ1-5; CDR3 length: 15; clone size: NA; D gene: TRBD1; V gene: TRBV7-8; CDR3 protein: CASSPRDSRSQPQHF; CDR3 DNA: TGTGCCAGCAGCCCGAGGGACAGCCGGAGTCAGCCCCAGCATTTT
J gene: TRBJ2-5; CDR3 length: 12; clone size: NA; D gene: NA; V gene: TRBV5-1; CDR3 protein: CASSLEDQTQYF; CDR3 DNA: TGCGCCAGCAGCTTGGAGGACCAGACCCAGTACTTC
J gene: TRBJ2-7; CDR3 length: 16; clone size: NA; D gene: TRBD2; V gene: TRBV15; CDR3 protein: CATSGSGTSVPYEQYF; CDR3 DNA: TGTGCCACCAGCGGCTCCGGGACTAGCGTACCCTACGAGCAGTACTTC
J gene: TRBJ2-7; CDR3 length: 16; clone size: few; D gene: TRBD1; V gene: TRBV9; CDR3 protein: CASSVGQGAGSYEQYF; CDR3 DNA: TGTGCCAGCAGCGTAGGCCAGGGGGCCGGATCCTACGAGCAGTACTTC
J gene: TRBJ2-6; CDR3 length: 16; clone size: NA; D gene: TRBD1; V gene: TRBV6-5; CDR3 protein: CASSYSRGPGANVLTF; CDR3 DNA: TGTGCCAGCAGTTACTCCAGGGGGCCCGGGGCCAACGTCCTGACTTTC
J gene: TRBJ2-5; CDR3 length: 16; clone size: many; D gene: NA; V gene: TRBV21-1; CDR3 protein: CASSSAQPGTQETQYF; CDR3 DNA: TGTGCCAGCAGCAGCGCTCAGCCTGGAACCCAAGAGACCCAGTACTTC
J gene: TRBJ2-3; CDR3 length: 16; clone size: many; D gene: NA; V gene: TRBV28; CDR3 protein: CASRSVGRPITDTQYF; CDR3 DNA: TGTGCCAGCAGGTCCGTAGGGCGCCCGATAACAGATACGCAGTATTTT
J gene: TRBJ1-4; CDR3 length: 15; clone size: many; D gene: NA; V gene: TRBV7-2; CDR3 protein: CASSLSSGWGEKLFF; CDR3 DNA: TGTGCCAGCAGCTTAAGCTCTGGGTGGGGGGAAAAACTGTTTTTT
J gene: TRBJ2-2; CDR3 length: 15; clone size: NA; D gene: NA; V gene: TRBV20-1; CDR3 protein: CSAAKAGTNTGELFF; CDR3 DNA: TGCAGTGCTGCCAAGGCGGGGACGAACACCGGGGAGCTGTTTTTT
J gene: TRBJ2-3; CDR3 length: 17; clone size: many; D gene: TRBD2; V gene: TRBV7-8; CDR3 protein: CASSLVAGGGAVDTQYF; CDR3 DNA: TGTGCCAGCAGCTTAGTAGCGGGCGGGGGGGCTGTAGATACGCAGTATTTT
J gene: TRBJ1-4; CDR3 length: 15; clone size: few; D gene: NA; V gene: TRBV18; CDR3 protein: CASSPRPGINEKLFF; CDR3 DNA: TGTGCCAGCTCACCTCGGCCGGGGATTAATGAAAAACTGTTTTTT